This T cell receptor (beta chain) was captured by sequencing in a study of blood T cells in healthy people across ages. The study drew donors from healthy Caucasian individuals in Russia aged 6 to 90. A sample-barcoded 5' primer and a J-beta primer mix were used in a second PCR of roughly 6 to 11 cycles. TCRdb processed the 5' RACE reads anew with MiXCR; each CDR3 protein has one entry. This sample carries approximately 780,000 distinct CDR3 sequences, 25% to 30% of them seen once, and the ten largest clones take 2.5% to 3.5%. This CDR3 region has 14 residues. The ends were cut back, 5 bases at V and 3 bases at J, with 14 bases in the middle. The germline V gene has CDR1 DFQATT and CDR2 SNEGSKA (reference sequence). This clonotype was seen a few times. These same data were also listed under a study on T cells of mothers and their children.

This receptor was identified in a boy aged 10-17 years in good health. What was sequenced was blood. V usage is TRBV20-1 and J usage is TRBJ1-3, with D possibly being TRBD1 (6 bases). The CDR3 nucleotides are TGCAGTGCTGGTCCCGGGGGCGGTGGAAACACCATATATTTT. Translation gives CSAGPGGGGNTIYF.